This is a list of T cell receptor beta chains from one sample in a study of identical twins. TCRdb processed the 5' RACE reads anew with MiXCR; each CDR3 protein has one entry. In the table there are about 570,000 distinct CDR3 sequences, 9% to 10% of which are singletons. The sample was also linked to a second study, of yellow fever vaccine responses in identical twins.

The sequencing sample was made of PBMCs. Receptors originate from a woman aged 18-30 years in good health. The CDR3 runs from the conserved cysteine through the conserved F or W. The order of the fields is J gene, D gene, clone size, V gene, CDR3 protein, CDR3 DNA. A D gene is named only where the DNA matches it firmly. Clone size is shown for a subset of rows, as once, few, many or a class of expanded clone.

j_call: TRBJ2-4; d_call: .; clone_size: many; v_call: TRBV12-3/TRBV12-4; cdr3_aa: CASSLGSGIQYF; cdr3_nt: TGTGCCAGCAGTTTGGGCAGTGGCATTCAGTACTTC
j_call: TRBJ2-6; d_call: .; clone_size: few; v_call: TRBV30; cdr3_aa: CAGSWSGANVLTF; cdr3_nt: TGTGCGGGGTCGTGGTCTGGGGCCAACGTCCTGACTTTC
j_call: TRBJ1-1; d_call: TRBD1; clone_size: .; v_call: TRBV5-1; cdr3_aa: CASKTTGTANTEAFF; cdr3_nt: TGCGCCAGCAAAACTACAGGGACAGCCAACACTGAAGCTTTCTTT
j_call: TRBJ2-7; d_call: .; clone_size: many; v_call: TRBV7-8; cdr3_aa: CASSLLRTGSLFPYEQYF; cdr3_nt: TGTGCCAGCAGCCTGCTCAGAACAGGGAGCCTATTTCCCTACGAGCAGTACTTC
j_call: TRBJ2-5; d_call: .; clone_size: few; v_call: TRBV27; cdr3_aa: CASRRQGASGRGETQYF; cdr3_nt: TGTGCCAGCCGCCGACAGGGGGCTAGCGGGAGAGGAGAGACCCAGTACTTC
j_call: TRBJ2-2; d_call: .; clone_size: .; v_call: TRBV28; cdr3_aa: CASSLKAGELFF; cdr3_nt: TGTGCCAGCAGTTTAAAGGCCGGGGAGCTGTTTTTT
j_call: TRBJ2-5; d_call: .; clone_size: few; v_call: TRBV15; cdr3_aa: CATSSSGPAGEETQYF; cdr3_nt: TGTGCCACCAGCAGCTCTGGCCCCGCAGGGGAAGAGACCCAGTACTTC
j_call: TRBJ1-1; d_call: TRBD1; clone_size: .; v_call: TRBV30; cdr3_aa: CAWRITRDRNTEAFF; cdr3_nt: TGTGCCTGGAGAATCACCCGGGACAGGAACACTGAAGCTTTCTTT
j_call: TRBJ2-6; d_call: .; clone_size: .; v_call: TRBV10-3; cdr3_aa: CAISRTGSGANVLTF; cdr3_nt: TGTGCCATCAGCCGGACGGGCTCTGGGGCCAACGTCCTGACTTTC
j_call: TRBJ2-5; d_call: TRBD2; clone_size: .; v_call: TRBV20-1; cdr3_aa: CSARATSAPRETQYF; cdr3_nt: TGCAGTGCTAGAGCGACTAGCGCTCCACGAGAGACCCAGTACTTC
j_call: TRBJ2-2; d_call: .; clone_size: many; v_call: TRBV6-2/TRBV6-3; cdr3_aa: CASSAYGTTNTGELFF; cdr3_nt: TGTGCCAGCAGCGCGTATGGGACAACTAACACCGGGGAGCTGTTTTTT
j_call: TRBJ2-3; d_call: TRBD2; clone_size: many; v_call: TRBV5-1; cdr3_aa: CASSLGASGRDTQYF; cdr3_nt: TGCGCCAGCAGCTTGGGGGCTAGCGGCAGAGATACGCAGTATTTT
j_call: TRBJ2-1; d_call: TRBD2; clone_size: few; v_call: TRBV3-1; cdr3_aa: CASSLLAGNPNEQFF; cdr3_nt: TGTGCCAGCAGCCTACTAGCGGGAAACCCCAATGAGCAGTTCTTC
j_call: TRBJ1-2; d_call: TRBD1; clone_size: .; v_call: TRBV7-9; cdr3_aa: CASSPTGDGYGYTF; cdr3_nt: TGTGCCAGCAGCCCGACAGGGGACGGCTATGGCTACACCTTC
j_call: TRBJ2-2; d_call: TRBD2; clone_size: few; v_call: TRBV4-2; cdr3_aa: CASSRDRAGLAESHTGELFF; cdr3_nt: TGTGCCAGCAGCCGGGACAGAGCGGGACTAGCGGAATCCCACACCGGGGAGCTGTTTTTT
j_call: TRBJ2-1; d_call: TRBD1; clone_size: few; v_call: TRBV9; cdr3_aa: CASSVGVTGFGEQFF; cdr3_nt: TGTGCCAGCAGCGTAGGCGTGACAGGGTTTGGTGAGCAGTTCTTC
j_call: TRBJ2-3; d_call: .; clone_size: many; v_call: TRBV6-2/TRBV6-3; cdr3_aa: CASSYSDPTVTDTQYF; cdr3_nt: TGTGCCAGCAGTTATTCTGACCCAACCGTCACAGATACGCAGTATTTT
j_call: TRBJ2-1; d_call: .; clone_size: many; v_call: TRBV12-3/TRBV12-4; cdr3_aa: CASSSPLAGEQFF; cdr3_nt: TGTGCCAGCAGTAGCCCACTAGCCGGAGAGCAGTTCTTC
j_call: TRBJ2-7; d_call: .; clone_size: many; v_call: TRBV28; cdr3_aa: CASSRGAHEQYF; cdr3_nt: TGTGCCAGCAGTCGGGGGGCCCACGAGCAGTACTTC
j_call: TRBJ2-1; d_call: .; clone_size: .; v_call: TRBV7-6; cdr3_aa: CASSLVTSNEQFF; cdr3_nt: TGTGCCAGCAGCTTAGTAACTAGCAATGAGCAGTTCTTC
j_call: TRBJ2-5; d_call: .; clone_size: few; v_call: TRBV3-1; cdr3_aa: CASSQNQVTQYF; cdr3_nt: TGTGCCAGCAGCCAGAACCAGGTGACCCAGTACTTC
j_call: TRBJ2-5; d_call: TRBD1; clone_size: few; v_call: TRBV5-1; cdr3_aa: CASQAGQGVQETQYF; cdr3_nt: TGCGCCAGCCAGGCGGGACAGGGGGTCCAAGAGACCCAGTACTTC
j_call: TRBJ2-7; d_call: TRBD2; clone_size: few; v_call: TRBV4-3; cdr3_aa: CASSQDRASGSHEQYF; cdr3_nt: TGCGCCAGCAGCCAAGATCGGGCTAGCGGGAGCCACGAGCAGTACTTC
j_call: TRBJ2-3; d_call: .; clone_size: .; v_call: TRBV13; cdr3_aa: CASSSSQGRPLRTDTQYF; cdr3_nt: TGTGCCAGCAGCTCCAGCCAGGGACGGCCCCTACGCACAGATACGCAGTATTTT
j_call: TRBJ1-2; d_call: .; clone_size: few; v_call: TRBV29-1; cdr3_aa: CSVVRGFYGYTF; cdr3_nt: TGCAGCGTTGTAAGAGGATTCTATGGCTACACCTTC
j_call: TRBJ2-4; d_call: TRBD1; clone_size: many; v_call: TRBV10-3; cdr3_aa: CAIAPDRDIQYF; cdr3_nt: TGTGCCATCGCCCCAGACAGGGACATTCAGTACTTC
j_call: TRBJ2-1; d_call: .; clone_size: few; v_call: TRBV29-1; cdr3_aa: CSVLPANSYNEQFF; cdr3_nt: TGCAGCGTTCTCCCGGCAAACTCCTACAATGAGCAGTTCTTC
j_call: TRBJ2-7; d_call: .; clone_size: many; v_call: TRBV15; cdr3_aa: CATSSGGVGYEQYF; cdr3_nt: TGTGCCACCAGCTCTGGGGGAGTTGGGTACGAGCAGTACTTC
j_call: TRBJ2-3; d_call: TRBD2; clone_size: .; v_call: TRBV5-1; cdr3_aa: CASSPGMGGHPDTQYF; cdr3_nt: TGCGCCAGCAGCCCTGGGATGGGAGGGCATCCAGATACGCAGTATTTT
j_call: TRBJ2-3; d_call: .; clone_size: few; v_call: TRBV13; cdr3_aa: CASSPTGTSNTDTQYF; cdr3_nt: TGTGCCAGCAGCCCAACCGGGACGTCTAACACAGATACGCAGTATTTT
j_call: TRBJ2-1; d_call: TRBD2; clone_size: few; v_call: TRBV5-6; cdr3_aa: CASSLRLAGGPTGFF; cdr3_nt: TGTGCCAGCAGCTTGCGACTAGCGGGGGGGCCCACCGGGTTCTTC
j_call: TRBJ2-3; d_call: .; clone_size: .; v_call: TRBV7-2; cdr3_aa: CASSPWTQQDTQYF; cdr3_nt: TGTGCCAGCAGCCCCTGGACCCAGCAAGATACGCAGTATTTT
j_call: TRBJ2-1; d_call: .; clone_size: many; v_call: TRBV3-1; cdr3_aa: CASSRPGTDNEQFF; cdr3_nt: TGTGCCAGCAGCCGTCCCGGGACCGACAATGAGCAGTTCTTC
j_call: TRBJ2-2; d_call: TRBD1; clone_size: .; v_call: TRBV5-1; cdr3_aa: CASSDRGQPGELFF; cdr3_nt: TGCGCCAGCAGCGACAGGGGGCAGCCCGGGGAGCTGTTTTTT
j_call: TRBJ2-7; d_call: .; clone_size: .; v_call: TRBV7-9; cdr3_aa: CASSPSSATSVAYEQYF; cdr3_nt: TGTGCCAGCAGTCCCTCCTCGGCCACTAGTGTCGCCTACGAGCAGTACTTC
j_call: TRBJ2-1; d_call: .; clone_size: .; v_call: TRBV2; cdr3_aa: CASSRSIYSYNEQFF; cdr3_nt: TGTGCCAGCAGTCGCTCCATTTACTCCTACAATGAGCAGTTCTTC
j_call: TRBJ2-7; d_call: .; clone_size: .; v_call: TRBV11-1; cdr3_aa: CASSFAESSYEQYF; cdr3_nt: TGTGCCAGCAGCTTCGCGGAGAGCTCCTACGAGCAGTACTTC
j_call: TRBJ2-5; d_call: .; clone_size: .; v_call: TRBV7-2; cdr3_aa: CASSQGGGPPTQYF; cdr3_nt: TGTGCCAGCAGTCAGGGGGGTGGCCCCCCGACCCAGTACTTC
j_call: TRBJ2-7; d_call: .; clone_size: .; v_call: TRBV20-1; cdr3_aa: CSAKDYEQYF; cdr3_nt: TGCAGTGCCAAAGATTACGAGCAGTACTTC
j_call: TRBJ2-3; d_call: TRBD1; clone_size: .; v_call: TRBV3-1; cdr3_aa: CASSQADRGLDTQYF; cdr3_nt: TGTGCCAGCAGCCAAGCAGACAGGGGGCTTGATACGCAGTATTTT
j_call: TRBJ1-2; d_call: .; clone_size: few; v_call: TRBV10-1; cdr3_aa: CASREDSIYTF; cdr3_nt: TGCGCCAGCAGAGAAGACAGCATCTACACCTTC
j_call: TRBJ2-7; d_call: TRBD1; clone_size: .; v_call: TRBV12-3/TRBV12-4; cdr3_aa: CASTRTGGSYEQYF; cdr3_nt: TGTGCCAGCACCAGGACAGGGGGTTCCTACGAGCAGTACTTC
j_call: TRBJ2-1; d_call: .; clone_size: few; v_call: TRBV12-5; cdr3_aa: CASGLVIGGEQFF; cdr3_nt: TGTGCTAGTGGTTTGGTAATTGGAGGCGAGCAGTTCTTC
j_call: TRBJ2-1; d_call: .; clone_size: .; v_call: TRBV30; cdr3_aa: CAWSVQGSLTYNEQFF; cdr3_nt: TGTGCCTGGAGTGTACAAGGGTCCCTGACCTACAATGAGCAGTTCTTC
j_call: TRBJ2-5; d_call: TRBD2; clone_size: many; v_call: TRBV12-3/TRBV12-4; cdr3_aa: CASSLIMGGRVPETQYF; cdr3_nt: TGTGCCAGCAGTTTAATAATGGGCGGGAGGGTCCCGGAGACCCAGTACTTC
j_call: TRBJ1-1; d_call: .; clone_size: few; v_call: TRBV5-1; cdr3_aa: CASSFRGPENTEAFF; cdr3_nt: TGCGCCAGCAGCTTCAGAGGGCCGGAGAACACTGAAGCTTTCTTT
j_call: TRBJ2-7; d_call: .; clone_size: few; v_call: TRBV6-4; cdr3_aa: CASSDCPEGAYEQYF; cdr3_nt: TGTGCCAGCAGTGACTGTCCGGAGGGAGCCTACGAGCAGTACTTC
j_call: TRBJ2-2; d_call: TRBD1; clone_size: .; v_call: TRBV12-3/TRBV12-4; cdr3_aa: CASSATGGYTGELFF; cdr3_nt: TGTGCCAGCAGTGCGACAGGGGGCTACACCGGGGAGCTGTTTTTT
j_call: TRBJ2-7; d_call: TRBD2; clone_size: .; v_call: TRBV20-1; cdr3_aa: CSAETSGKEQYF; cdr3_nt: TGCAGTGCCGAGACTAGCGGAAAAGAGCAGTACTTC
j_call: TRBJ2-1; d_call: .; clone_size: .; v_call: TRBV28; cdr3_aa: CASSAPSFNEQFF; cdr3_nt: TGTGCCAGCAGTGCACCTAGCTTCAATGAGCAGTTCTTC
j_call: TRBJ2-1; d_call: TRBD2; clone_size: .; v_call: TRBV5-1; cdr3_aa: CTSSLVASGYNEQFF; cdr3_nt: TGCACCAGCAGCTTGGTGGCTAGCGGGTACAATGAGCAGTTCTTC
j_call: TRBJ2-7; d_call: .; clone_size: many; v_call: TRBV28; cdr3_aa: CASSFRNSYEQYF; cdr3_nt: TGTGCCAGCAGTTTCCGTAATTCCTACGAGCAGTACTTC
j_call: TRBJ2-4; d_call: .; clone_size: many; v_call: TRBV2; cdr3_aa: CASSSTRGHIQYF; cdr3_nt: TGTGCCAGCAGTTCGACTAGGGGCCACATTCAGTACTTC
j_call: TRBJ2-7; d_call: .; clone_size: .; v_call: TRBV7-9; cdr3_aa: CASSLVSGVTSYEQYF; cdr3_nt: TGTGCCAGCAGCTTAGTGTCTGGGGTTACCTCTTACGAGCAGTACTTC
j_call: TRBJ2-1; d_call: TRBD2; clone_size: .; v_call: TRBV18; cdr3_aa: CASSPPVSASGGPPDNEQFF; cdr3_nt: TGTGCCAGCTCACCACCAGTTTCCGCTAGCGGGGGGCCCCCCGATAATGAGCAGTTCTTC